The entry below gives a single TCR beta chain sequence along with its context. This record comes from a study of shared clonotypes between healthy human individuals. Donors had no recently reported acute infections or vaccinations and were HIV-negative. The study separated CD4+ cells into CD45RA+ naive and CD45RA-negative memory subsets. The method was immunoSEQ multiplex PCR; TCRdb's version includes in-frame clones alone and lacks a portion of them. The sample consists of 2,500,000 or so clones, 80% to 95% of them appearing once. Germline-derived CDR1 and CDR2 are LGHNA and YNFKEQ. The CDR3 length is 17 residues. The ends lost 5 bases at V and 5 bases at J; junction bases unmatched: 17.

The sample taken for sequencing was naive CD4+ T cells from PBMCs. Subset indicated: CD45RA+ positively selected. This sequence joins TRBV4-2 and TRBJ2-7, with 8 positions matching TRBD2. The TCR originated in a man aged 18 to 35 in good health. Some clones in this sample may be carry-over from other donors' samples. CDR3 bases: TGTGCCAGCAGCTTTTCTCCCAGAGCGGGAGTAAAGGACGAGCAGTACTTC. Protein product: CASSFSPRAGVKDEQYF.